These T cell receptor beta chains were read from a single sample in a study of cytomegalovirus exposure and HLA in healthy donors. TCRdb keeps only in-frame clones here, not all; method: immunoSEQ multiplex PCR. In the table there are some 170,000 clones, 79% of which are singletons. The sample taken for sequencing was PBMCs. The receptors stem from a man aged 35-49 years in good health and CMV-seronegative. Both conserved end residues are part of each CDR3. D genes are given only for firm matches. Rows give clone size only sometimes, using once, few, many, or a class for an expanded clone.

j_call v_call d_call clone_size cdr3_nt cdr3_aa
TRBJ2-1 TRBV6-4 NA NA TGTGCCAGCTCCCAGGGCTCCTACAATGAGCAGTTCTTC CASSQGSYNEQFF
TRBJ1-2 TRBV12-5 NA NA TGTGCTAGTGGTTTGGGACAGCCTAGGGATGGCTACACCTTC CASGLGQPRDGYTF
TRBJ2-7 TRBV19 NA NA TGTGCCAGTAGTCGTCGGGGTGTCGGGGGAGAGCAGTACTTC CASSRRGVGGEQYF
TRBJ2-1 TRBV7-8 TRBD1 NA TGTGCCAGCAGCTTAGCTGGGGCAGGGGGATCGTACAATGAGCAGTTCTTC CASSLAGAGGSYNEQFF
TRBJ1-3 TRBV6-6 NA NA TGTGCCAGCAGTACCAGGGCCGGCTCTGGAAACACCATATATTTT CASSTRAGSGNTIYF
TRBJ2-3 TRBV10-1 NA NA TGCGCCAGCAGTGCTCGGACAACAGATACGCAGTATTTT CASSARTTDTQYF
TRBJ1-2 TRBV27 NA NA TGTGCCAGCAGTTCAGGTTACCGGTACAATTATGGCTACACCTTC CASSSGYRYNYGYTF
TRBJ2-4 TRBV4-2 TRBD1 few TGTGCCAGCAGCCACACAGGGGGCGAAAACATTCAGTACTTC CASSHTGGENIQYF
TRBJ2-7 TRBV2 TRBD1 NA TGTGCCAGCAGGGAAACAGGGGCCTCCTACGAGCAGTACTTC CASRETGASYEQYF
TRBJ2-5 TRBV5-6 TRBD1 few TGTGCCAGCAGCTTAGTTCAGGGGGCTGGCGAGACCCAGTACTTC CASSLVQGAGETQYF
TRBJ1-1 TRBV15 TRBD1 NA TGTGCCACCAGCAGAGATACCCAGGGGGAATGGAGTGAAGCTTTCTTT CATSRDTQGEWSEAFF
TRBJ2-1 TRBV2 TRBD2 few TGTGCCAGCAGTGAAAACAATAAGCGGGATGATCAGTTCTTC CASSENNKRDDQFF
TRBJ2-7 TRBV4-3 TRBD1 NA TGCGCCAGCAGCCAAGATCGGGACAGCTTCAACGAGCAGTACTTC CASSQDRDSFNEQYF
TRBJ2-7 TRBV5-4 TRBD2 NA TGTGCCAGCAGCCCACTAGCGGGAGGGCCACTCACCCCAGACGAGCAGTACTTC CASSPLAGGPLTPDEQYF
TRBJ2-7 TRBV7-2 NA once TGTGCCAGCGCCATAGCGGATCTCTACGAGCAGTACTTC CASAIADLYEQYF
TRBJ2-3 TRBV5-4 TRBD2 few TGTGCCAGCAGCTTGGCCGGTCGGGGGGTGGAGGCGGGGACGCAGTATTTT CASSLAGRGVEAGTQYF
TRBJ1-5 TRBV7-9 TRBD1 NA TGTGCCAGCAGCTTAGGCGGACAGGGAGGTCAGCCCCAGCATTTT CASSLGGQGGQPQHF
TRBJ2-2 TRBV29-1 NA NA TGCAGCGTTGAAAGGGGAACGAACACCGGGGAGCTGTTTTTT CSVERGTNTGELFF
TRBJ1-2 TRBV28 TRBD1 NA TGTGCCAGCAGGCCCGGGACAGGGTTCGGCGGCTACACCTTC CASRPGTGFGGYTF
TRBJ2-1 TRBV7-9 TRBD2 NA TGTGCCAGCAGCCCCAGGGCGAGCGGGGACCCCTACAATGAGCAGTTCTTC CASSPRASGDPYNEQFF
TRBJ2-7 TRBV6-1 NA NA TGTGCCAGCAGTGCGTCAGGGCCCTACGAGCAGTACTTC CASSASGPYEQYF
TRBJ2-7 TRBV30 TRBD2 NA TGTGCCTGGAGCCCATATCTAGGGGACTTTAGCGGGACCCCCTACGAGCAGTACTTC CAWSPYLGDFSGTPYEQYF
TRBJ2-3 TRBV15 TRBD2 NA TGTGCCACCAGCATCGGACTAGACACAGATACGCAGTATTTT CATSIGLDTDTQYF
TRBJ2-1 TRBV19 TRBD2 NA TGTGCCAGTAGCCCGAGCGGGAGCTCCTACAATGAGCAGTTCTTC CASSPSGSSYNEQFF
TRBJ2-7 TRBV29-1 TRBD1 NA TGCAGCGTTGAAGATGGACAGGGACTTGACGAGCAGTACTTC CSVEDGQGLDEQYF